This TCR beta chain stems from a study of CXCR3-negative and CXCR3-positive naive CD8 T cells. This CDR3 spans 17 amino acids. Germline loops: CDR1 SEHNR, CDR2 FQNEAQ (reference sequence). Worth noting for this clonotype: Its antigen is currently unknown.

The study's findings and limits: When CXCR3-positive naive cells were set against CXCR3-negative naive cells, the former had more hydrophobic TRB CDR3s. Diversity was high in both naive subsets and much lower in memory cells.

The libraries of TRB cDNA were constructed through 5' RACE using UMI labels. Reanalyzing the 5' RACE reads, TCRdb keeps one entry per CDR3 protein, without DNA. The sample's table shows about 58,000 distinct CDR3 sequences. The clonotype originates from a human donor in good health. Some clones in this sample may be carry-over from other donors' samples. The V and J genes are TRBV7-9 and TRBJ1-1; TCRdb indicates TRBD1, and absent DNA this call remains unverified. Sequencing was performed on naive CXCR3- CD8+ T cells from blood. The subset here: CD45RO-CCR7+CD27+CD95- naive CD8+ T cells lacking CXCR3 (TNR3-). Here the CDR3 reads CASSSKGGQGANTEAFF. Filled out from reference TRBV7-9 and TRBJ1-1, the complete variable domain reads DTGVSQNPRHKITKRGQNVTFRCDPISEHNRLYWYRQTLGQGPEFLTYFQNEAQLEKSRLLSDRFSAERPKGSFSTLEIQRTEQGDSAMYLCASSSKGGQGANTEAFFGQGTRLTVV.